This T cell receptor beta chain emerged from a study of shared clonotypes between healthy human individuals. TCRdb's copy holds only in-frame clones and misses some; the assay was immunoSEQ multiplex PCR. The table has hundreds of thousands of clones, roughly 97% seen once. From germline, CDR1 is SQVTM and CDR2 ANQGSEA. The CDR3 runs 15 residues. The V and J ends lost 4 bases and 12 bases, in that order; junction bases with no gene match: 9. The TCR originated in a woman younger than 45 in good health. The V and J genes are TRBV29-1 and TRBJ2-1; TRBD2 matches at 16 bases. The specimen sequenced was naive CD4+ T cells sorted from blood. Subset of the sample: CD45RA+ positively selected. As DNA, the CDR3 is TGCAGCGTTGTTCCCCCAGGGACTAGCGGGAGGGGGCAGTTCTTC. The encoded protein is CSVVPPGTSGRGQFF.